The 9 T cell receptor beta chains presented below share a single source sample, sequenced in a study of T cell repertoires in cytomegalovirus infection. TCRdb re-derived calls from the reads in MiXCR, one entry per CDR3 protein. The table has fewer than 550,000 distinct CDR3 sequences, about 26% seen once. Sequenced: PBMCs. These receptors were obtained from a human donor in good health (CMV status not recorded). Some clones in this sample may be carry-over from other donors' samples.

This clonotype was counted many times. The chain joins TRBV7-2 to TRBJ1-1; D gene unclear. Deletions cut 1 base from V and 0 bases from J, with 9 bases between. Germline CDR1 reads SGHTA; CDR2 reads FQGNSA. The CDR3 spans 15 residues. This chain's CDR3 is CASSLDYGLNTEAFF. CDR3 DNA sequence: TGTGCCAGCAGCTTAGACTACGGTTTGAACACTGAAGCTTTCTTT.

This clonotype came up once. The CDR3 here is CASSFGTSGGQFF. The CDR3 coding sequence is TGTGCCAGCAGCTTTGGGACTAGCGGAGGGCAGTTCTTC. The chain recombines TRBV5-6 with TRBJ2-1; 11 bases are a match to TRBD2. CDR3 length: 13 residues. Germline assignment: CDR1 SGHDT and CDR2 YYEEEE. The junction had 4 bases not matched to a gene; V was cut back by 2 bases and J by 12 bases.

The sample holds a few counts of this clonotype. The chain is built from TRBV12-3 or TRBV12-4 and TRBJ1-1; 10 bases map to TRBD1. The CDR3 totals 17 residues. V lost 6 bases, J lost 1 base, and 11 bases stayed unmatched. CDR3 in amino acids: CASSLNRGQGGNTEAFF. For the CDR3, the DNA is TGTGCCAGCAGCCTAAACAGAGGACAGGGGGGGAACACTGAAGCTTTCTTT.

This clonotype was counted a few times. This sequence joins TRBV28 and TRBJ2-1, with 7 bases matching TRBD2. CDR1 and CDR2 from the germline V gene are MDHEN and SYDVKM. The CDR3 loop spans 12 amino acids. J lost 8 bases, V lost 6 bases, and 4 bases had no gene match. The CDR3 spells CASRGSGDEQFF. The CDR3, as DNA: TGTGCCAGCAGAGGGAGCGGGGATGAGCAGTTCTTC. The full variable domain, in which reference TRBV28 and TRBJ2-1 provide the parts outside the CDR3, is DVKVTQSSRYLVKRTGEKVFLECVQDMDHENMFWYRQDPGLGLRLIYFSYDVKMKEKGDIPEGYSVSREKKERFSLILESASTNQTSMYLCASRGSGDEQFFGPGTRLTVL.

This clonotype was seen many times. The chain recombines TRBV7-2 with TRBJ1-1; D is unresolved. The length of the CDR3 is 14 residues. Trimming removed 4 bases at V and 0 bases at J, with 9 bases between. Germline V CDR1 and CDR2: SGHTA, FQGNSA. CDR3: CASSSARLNTEAFF. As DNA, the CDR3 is TGTGCCAGCAGCTCTGCCAGATTGAACACTGAAGCTTTCTTT.

The DNA of the CDR3 is TGCGCCAGCAGCCTCGCCGGGACTAGCGGGATGGCCGGGGAGCTGTTTTTT. Translation gives CASSLAGTSGMAGELFF. V and J are TRBV4-3 and TRBJ2-2; TRBD2 aligns across 13 bases. The junction had 8 bases not matched to a gene; V was cut back by 4 bases and J by 6 bases. Germline V gene lookup returns CDR1 LGHNA and CDR2 YSLEER. The CDR3 runs 17 residues.

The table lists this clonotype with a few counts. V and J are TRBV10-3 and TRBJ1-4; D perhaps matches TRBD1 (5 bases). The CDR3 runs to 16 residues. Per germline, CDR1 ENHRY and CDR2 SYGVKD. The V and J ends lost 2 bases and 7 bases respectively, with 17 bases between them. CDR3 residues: CAISERGQAVGEKLFF. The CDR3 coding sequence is TGTGCCATCAGTGAGAGAGGACAAGCGGTGGGTGAAAAACTGTTTTTT.

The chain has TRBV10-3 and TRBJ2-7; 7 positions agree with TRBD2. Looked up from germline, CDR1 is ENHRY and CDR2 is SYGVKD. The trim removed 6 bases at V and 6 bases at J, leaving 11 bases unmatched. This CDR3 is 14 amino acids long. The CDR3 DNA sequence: TGTGCCATCAGACCCTCCGCGGGAGATGCCGAGCAGTACGTC. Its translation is CAIRPSAGDAEQYV.

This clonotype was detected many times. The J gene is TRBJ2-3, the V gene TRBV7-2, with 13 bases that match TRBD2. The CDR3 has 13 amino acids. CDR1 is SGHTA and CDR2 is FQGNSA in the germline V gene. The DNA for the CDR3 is TGTGCAACTGGACTAGCGGGAGAGGATACGCAGTATTTT. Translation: CATGLAGEDTQYF.